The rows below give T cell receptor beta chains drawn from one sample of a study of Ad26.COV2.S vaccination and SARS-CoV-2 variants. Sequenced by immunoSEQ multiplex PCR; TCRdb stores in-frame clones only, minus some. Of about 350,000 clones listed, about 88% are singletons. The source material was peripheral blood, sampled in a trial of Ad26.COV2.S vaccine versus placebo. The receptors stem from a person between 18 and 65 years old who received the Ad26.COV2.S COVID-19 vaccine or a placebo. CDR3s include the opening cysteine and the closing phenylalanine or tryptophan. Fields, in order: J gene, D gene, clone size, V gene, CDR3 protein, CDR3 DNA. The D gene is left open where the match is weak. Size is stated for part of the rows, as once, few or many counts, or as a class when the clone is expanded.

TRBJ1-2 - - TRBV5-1 CASSEAIGDGYTF TGCGCCAGCTCCGAAGCCATCGGGGATGGCTACACCTTC
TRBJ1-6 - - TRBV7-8 CASSLEAVQGNSPLHF TGTGCCAGCAGCTTAGAGGCGGTTCAGGGGAATTCACCCCTCCACTTT
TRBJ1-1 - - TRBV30 CAWSSGVRSTEAFF TGTGCCTGGAGTTCCGGGGTTAGAAGTACTGAAGCTTTCTTT
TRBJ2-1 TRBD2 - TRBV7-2 CASSSREGGRGAVYNEQFF TGTGCCAGCAGCTCGCGCGAGGGCGGGAGAGGGGCCGTCTACAATGAGCAGTTCTTC
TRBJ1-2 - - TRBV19 CASSIKIRISNYGYTF TGTGCCAGTAGTATAAAGATCCGAATAAGTAACTATGGCTACACCTTC
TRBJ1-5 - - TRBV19 CASSIPAGKVQPQHF TGTGCCAGTAGTATTCCGGCAGGGAAGGTTCAGCCCCAGCATTTT
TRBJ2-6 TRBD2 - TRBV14 CPPSHGGLAGGLRWGSGANVLTF TGTCCCCCCAGCCACGGGGGCCTCGCGGGGGGCCTCCGTTGGGGATCTGGGGCCAACGTCCTGACTTTC
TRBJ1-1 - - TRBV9 CASSPQTRVRTEAFF TGTGCCAGCAGCCCCCAGACGAGGGTTCGCACTGAAGCTTTCTTT
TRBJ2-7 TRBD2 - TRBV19 CASSIGASGRIYEQYF TGTGCCAGTAGTATTGGGGCTAGCGGGAGAATCTACGAGCAGTACTTC
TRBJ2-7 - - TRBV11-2 CASSLGGFEQYF TGTGCCAGCAGCTTAGGAGGGTTCGAGCAGTACTTC
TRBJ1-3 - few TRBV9 CASSVAGAGNTIYF TGTGCCAGCAGCGTAGCGGGGGCTGGAAACACCATATATTTT
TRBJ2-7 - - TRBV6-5 CASSYPSNRGKHEQYF TGTGCCAGCAGTTACCCCAGTAACAGAGGGAAACACGAGCAGTACTTC
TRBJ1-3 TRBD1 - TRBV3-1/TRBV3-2 CASSQGLRQGGPGNTIYF TGTGCCAGCAGCCAAGGTCTGAGGCAGGGGGGCCCGGGAAACACCATATATTTT
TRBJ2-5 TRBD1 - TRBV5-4 CASSRDRRSKETQYF TGTGCCAGCAGCCGGGACAGGCGGTCAAAAGAGACCCAGTACTTC
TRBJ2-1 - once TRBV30 CAWSSGDNEQFF TGTGCCTGGAGTTCCGGCGACAATGAGCAGTTCTTC
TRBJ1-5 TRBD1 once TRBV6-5 CASSPTGGAGQPQHF TGTGCCAGCAGCCCAACAGGGGGCGCGGGCCAGCCCCAGCATTTT
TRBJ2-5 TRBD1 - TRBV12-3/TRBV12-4 CASSLDRGETQYF TGTGCCAGCAGCTTGGACAGGGGAGAGACCCAGTACTTC
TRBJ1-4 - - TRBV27 CASSALLGRDGKKLFF TGTGCCAGCAGTGCCCTATTGGGGCGCGACGGGAAAAAACTGTTTTTT
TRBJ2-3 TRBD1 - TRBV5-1 CASSPRAGGKIADTQYF TGCGCCAGCAGCCCCAGGGCAGGGGGTAAAATAGCAGATACGCAGTATTTT
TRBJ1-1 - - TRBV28 CGSGTEAFF TGTGGATCGGGTACTGAAGCTTTCTTT
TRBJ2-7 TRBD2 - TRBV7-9 CASSLYSGLVSYEQYF TGTGCCAGCAGCTTATACTCGGGACTAGTATCCTACGAGCAGTACTTC
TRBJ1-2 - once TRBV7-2 CASSQDNYGYTF TGTGCCAGCAGCCAGGATAACTATGGCTACACCTTC
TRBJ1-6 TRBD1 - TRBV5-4 CASSLGTGGNSPLHF TGTGCCAGCAGCCTGGGGACAGGGGGTAATTCACCCCTCCACTTT
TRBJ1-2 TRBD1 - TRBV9 CASSVDGQGLYGYTF TGTGCCAGCAGCGTAGACGGACAGGGGTTATATGGCTACACCTTC
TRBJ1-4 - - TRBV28 CASSPPPREGGEKLFF TGTGCCAGCAGCCCACCCCCACGGGAGGGAGGGGAAAAACTGTTTTTT
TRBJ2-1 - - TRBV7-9 CASSSFTRDYNEQFF TGTGCCAGCAGCAGCTTTACTCGAGACTACAATGAGCAGTTCTTC
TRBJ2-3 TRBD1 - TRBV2 CASSQTGVPTDTQYF TGTGCCAGCAGTCAGACAGGGGTTCCCACAGATACGCAGTATTTT